The T cell receptor (beta chain) described here comes from a study of T cells in localized non-small cell lung cancer. Measured with immunoSEQ multiplex PCR; TCRdb has only the in-frame clones, and not every one. Of about 30,000 clones listed, about 89% are singletons. General study findings and limits: Adjacent lung held a median roughly 60 of the top 100 tumor clones. Clonality of T cells reached its maximum in uninvolved adjacent lung, surpassing tumor. Tumor samples were not multi-region, leaving intratumor heterogeneity unexcluded.

About this clone itself: What it binds is not known.

CDR3 length equals 15 residues. The V segment lost 6 bases and the J segment 5 bases; nucleotides outside the gene matches: 12. Germline CDR1 and CDR2: MNHNS and SASEGT. V is TRBV6-1 and J is TRBJ1-1, with 7 bases matching TRBD1. This material consisted of PBMCs, taken before any cancer treatment. The source of this sequence is a man between 40 and 70 years old with stage II lung adenocarcinoma. The CDR3 reads CASSPVDRVGTEAFF. The CDR3, as DNA: TGTGCCAGCAGCCCTGTTGACAGGGTTGGAACTGAAGCTTTCTTT.